Listed below are T cell receptor beta chains from one sample, sequenced in a study of T-cell reconstitution after alpha-beta-depleted transplantation in children. TCRdb processed the PCR reads anew with MiXCR; each CDR3 protein has one entry. The repertoire holds about 98,000 distinct CDR3 sequences, more than 20% seen once, with 20% to 25% in the top ten. The sample here was PBMCs, taken before TCRalphabeta/CD19-depleted stem cell transplant. The receptors were gathered from a boy aged 2-9 years with acute lymphoblastic leukemia, due to receive a stem cell transplant. Each CDR3 is given with its conserved first and last residue. The D gene is left open where the match is weak. Some rows have no size entry. The others give once, few or many, or a class for an expanded clone.

d_call j_call v_call clone_size cdr3_nt cdr3_aa
. TRBJ1-1 TRBV6-2/TRBV6-3 . TGTGCCAGCAGTTCTTGGGGCACTGAAGCTTTCTTT CASSSWGTEAFF
TRBD1 TRBJ2-7 TRBV28 few TGTGCCAGCAGGCCAAGAACAGGGGTCCCCCCCTACGAGCAGTACTTC CASRPRTGVPPYEQYF
. TRBJ2-1 TRBV6-5 few TGTGCCAGCAGTACTTACGGGACTCGGGGGGAGCAGTTCTTC CASSTYGTRGEQFF
TRBD1 TRBJ1-2 TRBV27 few TGTGCCAGCAGTCGAACACCCGGGACAGCGATTAACTATGGCTACACCTTC CASSRTPGTAINYGYTF
. TRBJ1-1 TRBV3-1 . TGTGCCAGCAGCCAAGCAAAGACTGAAGCTTTCTTT CASSQAKTEAFF
TRBD2 TRBJ2-1 TRBV10-3 . TGTGCCATCAGTGGAGGGACTAGCGGATCCTACAATGAGCAGTTCTTC CAISGGTSGSYNEQFF
. TRBJ2-7 TRBV7-9 . TGTGCCAGCAGCCCCGGGGTAAGATACGAGCAGTACTTC CASSPGVRYEQYF
. TRBJ1-2 TRBV4-2 few TGTGCCAGCAGCCAAAATCAGGGAAGGAGCGCTGGCTACACCTTC CASSQNQGRSAGYTF
. TRBJ2-5 TRBV7-2 few TGTGCCAGCAGCTTAGGTGTCCCCGCGGAGACCCAGTACTTC CASSLGVPAETQYF
. TRBJ1-4 TRBV12-3/TRBV12-4 . TGTGCCAGCAGCCCAGGTACGGGAGTTGGAGAAAAACTGTTTTTT CASSPGTGVGEKLFF
. TRBJ2-3 TRBV15 few TGTGCCACCAGCAGGGGGGCAGGGGAGTCAGATACGCAGTATTTT CATSRGAGESDTQYF
. TRBJ2-7 TRBV28 . TGTGCCAGGAAGACAGGAAAGTCCTACGAGCAGTACTTC CARKTGKSYEQYF
TRBD2 TRBJ2-7 TRBV5-1 many TGCGCCAGCAGCTTGGGCGGGAGGTCCGGGAACGAGCAGTACTTC CASSLGGRSGNEQYF
. TRBJ2-7 TRBV5-6 few TGTGCCAGCAAGACAGGACCGAGCTCCTACGAGCAGTACTTC CASKTGPSSYEQYF
TRBD1 TRBJ1-4 TRBV5-5 few TGTGCCAGCAGCTCAACCGGGACAGGCGGTGAAAAACTGTTTTTT CASSSTGTGGEKLFF
. TRBJ1-2 TRBV6-2/TRBV6-3 . TGTGCCAGCAGTTATGACGGAGGCTATGGCTACACCTTC CASSYDGGYGYTF
. TRBJ2-1 TRBV7-9 . TGTGCCAGCAGAGGAGGGCTGGACGGTGAGCAGTTCTTC CASRGGLDGEQFF
. TRBJ2-5 TRBV12-3/TRBV12-4 . TGTGCCAGCAGCCCGTCGTGGGGGCAAGAGACCCAGTACTTC CASSPSWGQETQYF
. TRBJ2-3 TRBV10-3 few TGTGCCACCTGCCCAGGGGCCACAGATACGCAGTATTTT CATCPGATDTQYF
. TRBJ2-7 TRBV6-2/TRBV6-3 . TGTGCCAGCAGTTCGCCGCGTCTGGGGTGGGAGCAGTACTTC CASSSPRLGWEQYF
. TRBJ1-5 TRBV4-3 few TGCGCCAGCAGCCAATCCCGACAGACCAATCAGCCCCAGCATTTT CASSQSRQTNQPQHF
. TRBJ2-1 TRBV2 . TGTGCCAGCAGTGGACAGGGACTTTACAATGAGCAGTTCTTC CASSGQGLYNEQFF
. TRBJ2-1 TRBV9 many TGTGCCAGCAGCTATTCGACTGGCGGAGGGGTAAATGAGCAGTTCTTC CASSYSTGGGVNEQFF
. TRBJ1-1 TRBV10-3 few TGTGCCATAGGGACTCCCCCAGGGCACACTGAAGCTTTCTTT CAIGTPPGHTEAFF
. TRBJ1-2 TRBV29-1 many TGCAGCGTTGGGGGTAACTATGGCTACACCTTC CSVGGNYGYTF
TRBD1 TRBJ1-1 TRBV5-1 . TGCGCCAGCAGCTTGCCCCAACAGGGGACGGAAGCTTTCTTT CASSLPQQGTEAFF
TRBD2 TRBJ2-5 TRBV6-2/TRBV6-3 many TGTGCCAGCAGCTCCGGGACTAGCGGGAGTCTCGGGGAGACCCAGTACTTC CASSSGTSGSLGETQYF
. TRBJ1-1 TRBV7-2 many TGTGCCAGCAGTTATGTGGGGGGCACTGAAGCTTTCTTT CASSYVGGTEAFF
. TRBJ2-7 TRBV11-2 . TGTGCCAGCAGCCCCGGAGGACATAGGGTTAACGAGCAGTACTTC CASSPGGHRVNEQYF
. TRBJ1-1 TRBV3-1 few TGTGCCAGCAGCCAAGTACCAAGAGTAGACACTGAAGCTTTCTTT CASSQVPRVDTEAFF
. TRBJ2-7 TRBV28 . TGTGCCAGCAGTTCCTCCCTCGAGAGGCTGGAACACTACGAGCAGTACTTC CASSSSLERLEHYEQYF
TRBD1 TRBJ1-5 TRBV27 few TGTGCCAGCAGTCCAACAGGGGACGTCGGGCAGCCCCAGCATTTT CASSPTGDVGQPQHF
. TRBJ2-7 TRBV5-5 . TGTGCCAGCAGCCCAATCCCGGGACACAAGACGGGCGAGCAGTACTTC CASSPIPGHKTGEQYF
. TRBJ2-3 TRBV6-5 . TGTGCCAGCAGTTACACGGTGGTGGATACGCAGTATTTT CASSYTVVDTQYF
. TRBJ2-6 TRBV20-1 . TGCAGTGCTAGCAGGGGTCCTTTAGCCAACGTCCTGACTTTC CSASRGPLANVLTF
TRBD2 TRBJ2-3 TRBV7-2 . TGTGCCAGCAGTCTAGGGGCGCTGGGGGGGGTTGATACGCAGTATTTT CASSLGALGGVDTQYF
TRBD1 TRBJ2-1 TRBV7-6 few TGTGCCAGCAGCGGGACAGGGACCCTCTACAATGAGCAGTTCTTC CASSGTGTLYNEQFF
. TRBJ1-1 TRBV20-1 few TGCAGTGCTACCCAGGGATTTAGGAACACTGAAGCTTTCTTT CSATQGFRNTEAFF
TRBD2 TRBJ2-3 TRBV6-4 few TGTGCCAGCAGTCGACTAGCGGGGGGCACAGATACGCAGTATTTT CASSRLAGGTDTQYF
TRBD2 TRBJ2-5 TRBV7-2 . TGTGCCAGCAGCTTAGTTGGGGGAGGGTCAGAGACCCAGTACTTC CASSLVGGGSETQYF
. TRBJ2-2 TRBV4-1 . TGCGCCAGCAGCCAAGTTGCGAACACCGGGGAGCTGTTTTTT CASSQVANTGELFF
TRBD2 TRBJ2-1 TRBV4-1 . TGCGCCAGCAGCCGAAAGACAGGGACTAGCGGGCTATATAGGCCCTACAATGAGCAGTTCTTC CASSRKTGTSGLYRPYNEQFF
TRBD1 TRBJ1-5 TRBV5-5 few TGTGCCAGCAGCTTCACAGGGGGCAATCGGCCCCAGCATTTT CASSFTGGNRPQHF
. TRBJ2-1 TRBV28 many TGTGCCAGCACCCACATGGAGGGGGCGAACAATGAGCAGTTCTTC CASTHMEGANNEQFF
. TRBJ2-1 TRBV11-3 once TGTGCCAGCAGCTTAGCCCGCTCTAGCGATGAGCAGTTCTTC CASSLARSSDEQFF
. TRBJ1-1 TRBV4-3 . TGCGCCAGCAGCCAGGGGATTTACATGAACACTGAAGCTTTCTTT CASSQGIYMNTEAFF
TRBD2 TRBJ2-3 TRBV20-1 many TGCAGTGCTAGACTAGCGGGAGGGCCTAACACAGATACGCAGTATTTT CSARLAGGPNTDTQYF
. TRBJ2-4 TRBV18 . TGTGCCAGCTCACCACGAGGGGAAGCCAAAAACATTCAGTACTTC CASSPRGEAKNIQYF
. TRBJ2-3 TRBV4-1 many TGCGCCAGCACTGCTGTGGAGGGCACAGATACGCAGTATTTT CASTAVEGTDTQYF
. TRBJ2-7 TRBV18 . TGTGCCAGCTCACCACCCACGACTAACAACGAGCAGTACTTC CASSPPTTNNEQYF